The following is a T cell receptor beta chain sequence with its context. The antigen is unknown. A universal primer site and UMIs were added as TCR cDNA was made by 5'RACE template switching. TCRdb redid the calling of the 5' RACE reads with MiXCR, one entry per CDR3 protein. The top ten clones hold around 16% of a sample with approximately 510,000 distinct CDR3 sequences, 21% of them seen once. This specimen belongs to a study of T cells after yellow fever vaccination. Regarding the study as a whole: Clonotypes shared by both compartments, CD4 and CD8, made up a small share. Reappearance after the booster was seen for most primary-vaccination clones, at around 95% CD4 and 88% CD8.

V was clipped by 8 bases and J by 0 bases; unmatched bases: 4. Germline-derived CDR1 and CDR2 are SNHLY and FYNNEI. The CDR3 totals 14 residues. The clonotype comes from a man between 18 and 35 years old who received the YFV17D yellow fever vaccine. The sample was PBMCs, taken less than 25 days after the first yellow fever vaccination. The V call is TRBV2, the J call TRBJ2-7; 10 bases are shared with TRBD2. CDR3 bases: TGTGCCAGCCTAGCGGGGGTTGTCTCCTACGAGCAGTACTTC. Translated, it gives CASLAGVVSYEQYF.